This T cell receptor beta chain emerged from a study of CD8+ T cells in alopecia areata. Regarding the study as a whole: Patients shared TCRs less clearly than mice did, possibly owing to HLA.

This CDR3 is 14 amino acids long. Germline V lookup: CDR1 MNHEY, CDR2 SVGAGI. The V end was cut by 0 bases, the J end by 7 bases, with 12 bases between. Both peripheral blood and punch biopsies of lesional scalp skin were obtained from patients who had alopecia areata. As the sequencing template, cDNA was produced by extracting RNA and reverse transcribing it. TCRdb's copy holds only in-frame clones and misses some; the assay was immunoSEQ multiplex PCR. The data show almost 35,000 clones, roughly half seen once. Comments on this clone: As yet, its antigen is unknown.

The sequencing sample was made of NKG2D-high CD8+ T cells sorted from blood. This chain connects TRBV6-5 to TRBJ1-1; tentatively, D is TRBD1 (5 bases). The TCR sequence derives from a human donor with alopecia areata. The CDR3 DNA sequence: TGTGCCAGCAGTTACTCAGTACCGGGGGATGAAGCTTTCTTT. Amino acids: CASSYSVPGDEAFF.